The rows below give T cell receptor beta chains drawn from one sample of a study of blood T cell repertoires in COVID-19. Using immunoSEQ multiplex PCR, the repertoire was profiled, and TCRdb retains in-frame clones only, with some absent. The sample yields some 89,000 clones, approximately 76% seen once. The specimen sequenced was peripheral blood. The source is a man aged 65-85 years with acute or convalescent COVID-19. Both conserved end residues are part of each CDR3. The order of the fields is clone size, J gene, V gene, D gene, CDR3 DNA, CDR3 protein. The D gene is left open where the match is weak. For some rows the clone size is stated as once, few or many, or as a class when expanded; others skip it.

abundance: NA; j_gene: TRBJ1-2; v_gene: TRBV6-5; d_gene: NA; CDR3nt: TGTGCCAGCAAAGTCCAGGGGACCCCGGACTATGGCTACACCTTC; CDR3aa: CASKVQGTPDYGYTF
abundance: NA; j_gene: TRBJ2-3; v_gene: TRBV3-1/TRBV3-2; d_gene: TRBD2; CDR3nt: TGTGCCAGCAGCCAAGATCGGGGGGGTAGCACAGATACGCAGTATTTT; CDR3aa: CASSQDRGGSTDTQYF
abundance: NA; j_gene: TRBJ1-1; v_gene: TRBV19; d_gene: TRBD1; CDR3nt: TGTGCCAGTAGTAGGGGACAGGGGTACACTGAAGCTTTCTTT; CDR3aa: CASSRGQGYTEAFF
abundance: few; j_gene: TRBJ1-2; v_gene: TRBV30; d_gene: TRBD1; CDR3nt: TGTGCCTGGATCAACAGGGGGCCTAGGTATGGCTACACCTTC; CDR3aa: CAWINRGPRYGYTF
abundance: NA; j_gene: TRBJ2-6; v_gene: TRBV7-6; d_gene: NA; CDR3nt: TGTGCCAGCAGCTTAGAAGAAATCTGGAGGGGGGCCAACGTCCTGACTTTC; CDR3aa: CASSLEEIWRGANVLTF
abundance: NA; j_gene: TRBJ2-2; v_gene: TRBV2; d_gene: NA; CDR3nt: TGTGCCAGCAGTGGGCGGGTAGGGCAAGCGAACACCGGGGAGCTGTTTTTT; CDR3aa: CASSGRVGQANTGELFF
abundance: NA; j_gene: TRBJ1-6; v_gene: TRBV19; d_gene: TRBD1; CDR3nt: TGTGCCAGTAGCCAGGCAGGGGGCAATTCACCCCTCCACTTT; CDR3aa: CASSQAGGNSPLHF
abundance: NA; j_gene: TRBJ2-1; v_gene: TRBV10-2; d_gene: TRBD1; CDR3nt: TGCGCCAGCAGTGCAGGTGGGACAGGGAGGTACAATGAGCAGTTCTTC; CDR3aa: CASSAGGTGRYNEQFF
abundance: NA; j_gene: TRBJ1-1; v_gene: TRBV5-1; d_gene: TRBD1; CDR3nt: TGCGCCAGCAGCGCAATTGCCTCGGGACAGGTGAACACTGAAGCTTTCTTT; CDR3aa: CASSAIASGQVNTEAFF
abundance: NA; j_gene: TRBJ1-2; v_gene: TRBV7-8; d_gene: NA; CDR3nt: TGTGCCAGCAGCTTTGGCAATTCTAACTATGGCTACACCTTC; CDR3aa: CASSFGNSNYGYTF
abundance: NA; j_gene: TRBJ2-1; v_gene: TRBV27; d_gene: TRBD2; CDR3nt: TGTGCCAGCAGTTTATACAGGCTAGCGGGAGGTAAGGGGGATGAGCAGTTCTTC; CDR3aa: CASSLYRLAGGKGDEQFF
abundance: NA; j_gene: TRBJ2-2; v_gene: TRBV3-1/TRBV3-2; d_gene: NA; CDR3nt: TGTGCCAGCAGCCAAACGAGCGGGGAGCTGTTTTTT; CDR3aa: CASSQTSGELFF
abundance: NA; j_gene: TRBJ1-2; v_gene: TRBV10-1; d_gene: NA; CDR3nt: TGCGCCAGCAGTGAATCTGGAGACTATGGCTACACCTTC; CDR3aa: CASSESGDYGYTF
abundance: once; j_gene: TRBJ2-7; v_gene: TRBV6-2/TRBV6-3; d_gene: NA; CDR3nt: TGTGCCAGCAGTTACGTGCGTGCCTACGAGCAGTACTTC; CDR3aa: CASSYVRAYEQYF
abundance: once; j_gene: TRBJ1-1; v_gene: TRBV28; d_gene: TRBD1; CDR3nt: TGTGCCAGCAGTTCCCTCAGGGGGACCACTGAAGCTTTCTTT; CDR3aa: CASSSLRGTTEAFF
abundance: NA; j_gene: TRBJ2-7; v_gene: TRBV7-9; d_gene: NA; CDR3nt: TGTGCCAGCAGCTTAGGGGAGTCCTACGAGCAGTACTTC; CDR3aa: CASSLGESYEQYF
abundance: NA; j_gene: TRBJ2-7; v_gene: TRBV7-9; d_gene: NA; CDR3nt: TGTGCCAGCAGCCTAGCGTACTACGAGCAGTACTTC; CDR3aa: CASSLAYYEQYF
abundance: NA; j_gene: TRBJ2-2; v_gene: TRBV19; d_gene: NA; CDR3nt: TGTGCCAGTAGCCCCGGGACATCGAACACCGGGGAGCTGTTTTTT; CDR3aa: CASSPGTSNTGELFF
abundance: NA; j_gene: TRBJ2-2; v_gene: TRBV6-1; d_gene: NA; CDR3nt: TGTGCCAGCAGTGAAGTGGGGGGGCACGACACCGGGGAGCTGTTTTTT; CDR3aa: CASSEVGGHDTGELFF
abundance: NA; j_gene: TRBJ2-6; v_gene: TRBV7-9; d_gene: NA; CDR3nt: TGTGCCAGCAGCTTCCTTACACGCTCTGGGGCCAACGTCCTGACTTTC; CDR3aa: CASSFLTRSGANVLTF
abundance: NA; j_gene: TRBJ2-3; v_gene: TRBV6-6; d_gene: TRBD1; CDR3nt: TGTGCCAGCAGTTACCCGACAGGGGGGATCACAGATACGCAGTATTTT; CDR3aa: CASSYPTGGITDTQYF
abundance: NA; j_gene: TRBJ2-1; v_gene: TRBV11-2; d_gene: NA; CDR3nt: TGTGCCAGCAGCTTAAGAGGCCCCGGAGAGGGGGCCTACAATGAGCAGTTCTTC; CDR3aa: CASSLRGPGEGAYNEQFF
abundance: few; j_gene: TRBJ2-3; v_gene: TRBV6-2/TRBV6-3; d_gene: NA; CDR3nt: TGTGCCAGCAGTCAAAGCCGGGGGGCCGCAGATACGCAGTATTTT; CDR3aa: CASSQSRGAADTQYF
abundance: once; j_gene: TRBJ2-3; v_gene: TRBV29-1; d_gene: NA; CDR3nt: TGCAGCGTCCGGGACTCAGAAATAGATACGCAGTATTTT; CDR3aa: CSVRDSEIDTQYF
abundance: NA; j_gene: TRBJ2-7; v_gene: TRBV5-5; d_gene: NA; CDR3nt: TGTGCCAGCAGCTTGTCAGTCGGGAGATACTACGAGCAGTACTTC; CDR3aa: CASSLSVGRYYEQYF
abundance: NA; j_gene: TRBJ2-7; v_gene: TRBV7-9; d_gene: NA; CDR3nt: TGTGCCAGCAGCTTAGGTGGAGGGATGGTTGACGAGCAGTACTTC; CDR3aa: CASSLGGGMVDEQYF
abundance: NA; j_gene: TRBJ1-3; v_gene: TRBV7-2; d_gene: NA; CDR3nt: TGTGCCAGCAGCTTAACAGCCACCTCTGGAAACACCATATATTTT; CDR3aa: CASSLTATSGNTIYF
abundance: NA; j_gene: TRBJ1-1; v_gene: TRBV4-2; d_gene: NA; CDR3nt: TGTGCCAGCAGCCAAGCTCCGGGTATGAACACTGAAGCTTTCTTT; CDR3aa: CASSQAPGMNTEAFF
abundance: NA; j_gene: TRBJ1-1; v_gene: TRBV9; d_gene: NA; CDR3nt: TGTGCCAGCAGCGCCCAGATATACAACACTGAAGCTTTCTTT; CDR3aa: CASSAQIYNTEAFF
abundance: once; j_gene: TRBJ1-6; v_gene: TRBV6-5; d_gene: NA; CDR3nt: TGTGCCAGCACTATGCTTACCCGGGGAGAATCACCCCTCCACTTT; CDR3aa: CASTMLTRGESPLHF
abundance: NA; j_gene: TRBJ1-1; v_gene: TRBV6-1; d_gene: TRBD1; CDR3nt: TGTGCCAGCAGTGAACAAGATGTGGACAGGGGGCGGGCTGAAGCTTTCTTT; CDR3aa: CASSEQDVDRGRAEAFF
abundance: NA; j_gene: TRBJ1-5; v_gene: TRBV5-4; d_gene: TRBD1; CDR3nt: TGTGCCAGCAGCTTAGGCGGGACAGTTTATCAGCCCCAGCATTTT; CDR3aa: CASSLGGTVYQPQHF